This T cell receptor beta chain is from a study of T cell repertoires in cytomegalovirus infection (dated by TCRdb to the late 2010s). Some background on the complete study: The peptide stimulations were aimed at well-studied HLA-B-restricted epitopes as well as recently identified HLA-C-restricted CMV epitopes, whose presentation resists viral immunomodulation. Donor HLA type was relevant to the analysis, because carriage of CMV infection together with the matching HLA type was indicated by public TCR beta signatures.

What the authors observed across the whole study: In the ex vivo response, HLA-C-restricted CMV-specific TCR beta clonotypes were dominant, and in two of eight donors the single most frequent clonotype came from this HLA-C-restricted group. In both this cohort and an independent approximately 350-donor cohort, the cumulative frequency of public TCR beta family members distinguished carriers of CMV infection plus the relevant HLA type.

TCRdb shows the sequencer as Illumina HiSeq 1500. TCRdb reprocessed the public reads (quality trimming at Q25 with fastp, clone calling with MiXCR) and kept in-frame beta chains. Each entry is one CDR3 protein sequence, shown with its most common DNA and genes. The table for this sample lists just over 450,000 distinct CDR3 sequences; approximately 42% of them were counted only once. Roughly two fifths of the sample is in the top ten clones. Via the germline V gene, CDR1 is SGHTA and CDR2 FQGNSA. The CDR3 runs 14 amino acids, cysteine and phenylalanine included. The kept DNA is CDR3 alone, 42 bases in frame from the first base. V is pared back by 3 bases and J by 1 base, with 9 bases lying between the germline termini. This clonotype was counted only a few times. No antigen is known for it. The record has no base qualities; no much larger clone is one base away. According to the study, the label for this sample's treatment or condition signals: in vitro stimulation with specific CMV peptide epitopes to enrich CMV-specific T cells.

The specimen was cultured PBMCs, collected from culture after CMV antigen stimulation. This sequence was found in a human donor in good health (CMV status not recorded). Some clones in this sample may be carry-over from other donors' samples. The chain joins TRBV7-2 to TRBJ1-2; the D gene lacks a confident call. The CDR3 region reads CASSFGRINYGYTF. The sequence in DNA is TGTGCCAGCAGCTTTGGACGGATTAACTATGGCTACACCTTC.